This TCR beta chain originates from a study of blood T cell repertoires in COVID-19. Study-wide background: COVID-19 samples, acute and convalescent, were from the United States, Italy and Spain.

Original processing methods: Using reference gene primer amplification, nucleated cell counts were estimated. Clones were sequenced by immunoSEQ multiplex PCR, and TCRdb holds only the in-frame ones, with some missing. Clonal size and the V and J genes are those of that table, whereas D and trimming came from the DNA. The table shows about 330,000 clones, with 86% occurring only once. In germline, CDR1 is SGHRS, CDR2 YFSETQ. V lost 4 bases and J lost 5, with 6 bases in between. The CDR3 sequence is 11 residues long. This chain connects TRBV5-1 to TRBJ1-2; a weak D match, TRBD1 (5 bases). The sequence was obtained from a woman between 18 and 29 years old who had recovered from COVID-19. Sequencing was done on a sample of PBMCs or T cells enriched from blood (not recorded which). This chain's CDR3 is CASSAGYGYTF. CDR3 in DNA: TGCGCCAGCAGCGCAGGGTATGGCTACACCTTC.